One sample yielded the 28 T cell receptor beta chains listed below, sequenced in a study of graft-versus-host responses after intestinal transplantation. Some clones are missing from TCRdb's copy, which holds only in-frame ones; the method was immunoSEQ multiplex PCR. The repertoire holds 15,000 to 20,000 clones, over 80% seen once, with roughly 5.6% in the top ten. The specimen was PBMCs, collected roughly 110 days after intestinal transplant. Receptor source: a human patient who received an intestinal transplant, so some T cells may come from the graft donor.

The chain recombines TRBV18 with TRBJ1-6; D remains unclear. The germline V gene has CDR1 KGHSH and CDR2 LQKENI. Trimming shortened V by 6 bases and J by 7 bases, and 16 bases separated the two germline ends. CDR3 length: 15 residues. As DNA, the CDR3 is TGTGCCAGCTCCCCCCCCGGAGGCCTAAATTCACCCCTCCACTTT. This encodes CASSPPGGLNSPLHF. Together with reference TRBV18 and TRBJ1-6, the CDR3 gives the full variable domain: NAGVMQNPRHLVRRRGQEARLRCSPMKGHSHVYWYRQLPEEGLKFMVYLQKENIIDESGMPKERFSAEFPKEGPSILRIQQVVRGDSAAYFCASSPPGGLNSPLHFGNGTRLTVT.

The sample holds a few counts of this clone. This rearrangement joins TRBV7-4 to TRBJ1-1; no firm D call. V was clipped by 8 bases and J by 0 bases, with 19 bases between them. The CDR3 covers 16 residues. The germline V gene has CDR1 SGHVT and CDR2 SQSDAQ. As DNA, the CDR3 is TGTGCCAGCCATCCCGGGGTGGACGCCCTGAACACTGAAGCTTTCTTT. Its translation: CASHPGVDALNTEAFF.

The V call is TRBV15, the J call TRBJ2-7; D may be TRBD1 or TRBD2 (7 bases each). Germline V CDR1 and CDR2: LNHNV, YYDKDF (reference sequence). V was clipped by 4 bases and J by 7 bases, with 23 bases between them. CDR3 length: 16 residues. Written as DNA, the CDR3 is TGTGCCACCAGCATATTGCTGGGAGGGGGCGCGGGGGAGCAGTACTTC. Translating gives CATSILLGGGAGEQYF. Filled out from reference TRBV15 and TRBJ2-7, the complete variable domain reads DAMVIQNPRYQVTQFGKPVTLSCSQTLNHNVMYWYQQKSSQAPKLLFHYYDKDFNNEADTPDNFQSRRPNTSFCFLDIRSPGLGDTAMYLCATSILLGGGAGEQYFGPGTRLTVT.

CDR3 nucleotide sequence: TGTGCCAGCAGCAAAGGGGGGCAGGGTATTTTCGATGAGCAGTTCTTC. Residues: CASSKGGQGIFDEQFF. This chain connects TRBV21-1 to TRBJ2-1; the table's D call of TRBD1 was not tested on the DNA. TRBV21-1 is a pseudogene locus. The CDR3 is made up of 16 amino acids.

This chain links TRBV4-1 with TRBJ2-1; 8 positions match TRBD1. The CDR3 runs to 13 residues. Germline CDR1 and CDR2: MGHRA and YSYEKL. The V gene end was trimmed by 2 bases and the J gene end by 6 bases; junction bases not matched to a gene: 0. The CDR3 loop reads CASSQTGGNEQFF. The CDR3 region has the DNA TGCGCCAGCAGCCAAACAGGGGGCAATGAGCAGTTCTTC.

The chain recombines TRBV10-2 with TRBJ2-5; D is unresolved. The CDR3 is made up of 11 amino acids. Trimming removed 4 bases at V and 5 bases at J, with 5 bases between. The V gene's germline CDR1 is WSHSY and CDR2 SAAADI. The CDR3 loop is CASSVGETQYF. The CDR3 DNA reads as TGCGCCAGCAGTGTAGGGGAGACCCAGTACTTC.

The genes are TRBV7-9 and TRBJ2-1, with 11 positions matching TRBD2. The germline V gene encodes CDR1 SEHNR and CDR2 FQNEAQ (reference sequence). After removal of 0 bases from V and 3 bases from J, the junction contained 1 base not matched to a gene. CDR3 length equals 16 residues. The CDR3 here is CASSLAGTSGYNEQFF. The CDR3 DNA is TGTGCCAGCAGCTTAGCAGGGACTAGCGGCTACAATGAGCAGTTCTTC.

The V call is TRBV18, the J call TRBJ1-1; 9 bases line up with TRBD1. Germline V lookup: CDR1 KGHSH, CDR2 LQKENI. Trimming at V came to 3 bases and at J to 3 bases, leaving 2 bases not matched to a gene. The CDR3 extends over 14 amino acids. The CDR3 DNA reads TGTGCCAGCTCACCGGGACAGGGATACACTGAAGCTTTCTTT. Its translation is CASSPGQGYTEAFF.

The chain combines TRBV6-9 with TRBJ2-7, with 7 bases identical to TRBD1. The CDR3 consists of 13 residues. Looked up from germline, CDR1 is MNHGY and CDR2 is SVAAGI. With 4 bases clipped from V and 6 bases from J, the junction kept 6 bases outside the gene matches. CDR3: CASSSPPGGEQYF. The CDR3 DNA sequence: TGTGCCAGCAGTTCCCCACCAGGGGGCGAGCAGTACTTC.

The V gene is TRBV11-1, the J gene TRBJ2-5, with 13 bases identical to TRBD2. This CDR3 spans 19 amino acids. V shed 1 base, J shed 4 bases, and the junction held 12 bases outside the gene matches. Germline V gene lookup returns CDR1 SGHAT and CDR2 FQDESV (reference sequence). CDR3 nucleotides: TGTGCCAGCAGCTTAGGGGTAGGACTAGCGGGAGATGAGGGAGAGACCCAGTACTTC. Translation gives CASSLGVGLAGDEGETQYF.

The J gene is TRBJ1-6, the V gene TRBV28; D remains unclear. Germline loops: CDR1 MDHEN, CDR2 SYDVKM. V was trimmed by 8 bases and J by 0 bases, leaving 8 bases between them. The CDR3 is made up of 14 amino acids. The CDR3 loop is CASVGDSYNSPLHF. In nucleotides, the CDR3 is TGTGCCAGCGTCGGGGACTCCTATAATTCACCCCTCCACTTT.

The rearrangement links TRBV4-3 to TRBJ2-3; D is perhaps TRBD1 (6 bases). Deletions cut 0 bases from V and 2 bases from J, with 12 bases between. CDR3 length: 16 residues. Germline CDR1 reads LGHNA; CDR2 reads YSLEER. The CDR3, as DNA: TGCGCCAGCAGCCAAGATTCCGACAGGTACACAGATACGCAGTATTTT. Protein product: CASSQDSDRYTDTQYF.

The rearrangement uses TRBV5-6 and TRBJ1-2; 9 bases match TRBD1. Germline CDR1 reads SGHDT; CDR2 reads YYEEEE. This CDR3 has 14 amino acids. Germline trimming cut 6 bases from V and 3 bases from J; bases unmatched to any gene: 6. CDR3 protein: CASTGTGRDYGYTF. The CDR3 DNA reads as TGTGCCAGCACCGGGACAGGGAGGGACTATGGCTACACCTTC.

The V gene is TRBV27, the J gene TRBJ1-5; D call uncertain. CDR3 length equals 13 residues. Trimming stripped 2 bases from V and 2 bases from J, with 4 bases between. Germline CDR1 and CDR2: MNHEY and SMNVEV (reference sequence). This chain's CDR3 is CASSLLGNQPQHF. DNA for the CDR3: TGTGCCAGCAGTTTACTGGGCAATCAGCCCCAGCATTTT.

The chain recombines TRBV5-1 with TRBJ1-1; no firm D call. The CDR3 is 14 residues long. Germline loops: CDR1 SGHRS, CDR2 YFSETQ. Trimming stripped 4 bases from V and 0 bases from J, with 10 bases between. CDR3 DNA: TGCGCCAGCAGCCCGGACGGATTGAACACTGAAGCTTTCTTT. This translates into CASSPDGLNTEAFF. Full variable domain (missing parts from reference TRBV5-1 and TRBJ1-1): KAGVTQTPRYLIKTRGQQVTLSCSPISGHRSVSWYQQTPGQGLQFLFEYFSETQRNKGNFPGRFSGRQFSNSRSEMNVSTLELGDSALYLCASSPDGLNTEAFFGQGTRLTVV.

The chain links TRBV12-5 to TRBJ2-1, with D perhaps being TRBD1 or TRBD2 (5 bases each). V was trimmed by 7 bases and J by 8 bases, leaving 18 bases between them. Germline CDR1 LGHNT, CDR2 FRNRAP. The CDR3 totals 14 residues. Here the CDR3 DNA reads TGTGCTAGTGTCGGGTTCGGAGAGGGGTATGAGCAGTTCTTC. It codes for CASVGFGEGYEQFF.

The genes are TRBV10-3 and TRBJ1-1; D is ambiguous. V was cut by 4 bases and J by 0 bases, with 3 bases left in between. The germline V gene has CDR1 ENHRY and CDR2 SYGVKD. The CDR3 has 12 residues. This CDR3 reads CAISVMNTEAFF. The CDR3 region has the DNA TGTGCCATCAGTGTCATGAACACTGAAGCTTTCTTT.

The V and J genes are TRBV11-2 and TRBJ2-1; 10 nucleotides line up with TRBD2. The CDR3 length is 16 residues. CDR1 is SGHAT, CDR2 FQNNGV, per germline. V shed 6 bases and J 8 bases; nucleotides not matched to a gene: 13. The CDR3 loop is CASRTRSGRAVYEQFF. The DNA for the CDR3 is TGTGCCAGCAGGACAAGGAGCGGGAGGGCCGTCTATGAGCAGTTCTTC.

This clone was seen a single time. The rearrangement joins TRBV2 to TRBJ1-4, with a possible D match to TRBD1 (5 bases). Trimming cost V 3 bases and J 0 bases, with 11 bases left between them. The CDR3 loop spans 16 amino acids. Germline CDR1 and CDR2: SNHLY and FYNNEI. DNA for the CDR3: TGTGCCAGCAGTGACAGGGCATACGCAACTAATGAAAAACTGTTTTTT. Translation gives CASSDRAYATNEKLFF. The variable domain in full, completed from reference TRBV2 and TRBJ1-4, reads EPEVTQTPSHQVTQMGQEVILRCVPISNHLYFYWYRQILGQKVEFLVSFYNNEISEKSEIFDDQFSVERPDGSNFTLKIRSTKLEDSAMYFCASSDRAYATNEKLFFGSGTQLSVL.

The chain has TRBV28 and TRBJ1-5; 7 bases match TRBD1. Unmatched junction bases numbered 16, after V lost 6 bases and J lost 2 bases. Germline V CDR1 and CDR2: MDHEN, SYDVKM. The CDR3 consists of 18 residues. CDR3: CASSLPRQGGGGNQPQHF. CDR3 DNA: TGTGCCAGCAGCCTACCTCGACAGGGCGGGGGGGGCAATCAGCCCCAGCATTTT.

V usage is TRBV11-2 and J usage is TRBJ2-7; D unresolved. Germline V gene sequence: CDR1 SGHAT, CDR2 FQNNGV. The CDR3 contains 13 residues. The ends were cut back, 4 bases at V and 3 bases at J, with 10 bases in the middle. CDR3 sequence (DNA): TGTGCCAGCAGCTCCTCACCCTTCTACGAGCAGTACTTC. Amino acid sequence: CASSSSPFYEQYF.

The DNA of the CDR3 is TGCGCCAGCAGCATTGAGGGGTGGAAGTCTGAAGCTTTCTTT. Protein sequence: CASSIEGWKSEAFF. The gene calls are TRBV5-1 and TRBJ1-1, with D maybe TRBD1 (5 bases). Germline lookup yields CDR1 SGHRS and CDR2 YFSETQ. This CDR3 has 14 amino acids. Trimming left V 4 bases short and J 6 bases short, with 16 bases between.

This chain connects TRBV15 to TRBJ2-7, with D unclear. V was cut by 5 bases and J by 5 bases, with 10 bases left in between. Germline CDR1 and CDR2: LNHNV and YYDKDF (reference sequence). The CDR3 runs to 12 residues. The CDR3 DNA is TGTGCCACCAGCCGACCGAGCGACGAGCAGTACTTC. It encodes CATSRPSDEQYF.

The chain joins TRBV6-1 to TRBJ2-1; 11 bases fit TRBD2. The CDR3 length is 15 residues. J was trimmed by 8 bases and V by 4 bases; bases with no gene match: 7. Looked up from germline, CDR1 is MNHNS and CDR2 is SASEGT. CDR3 amino acids: CASSVTSGNTDEQFF. In DNA form, the CDR3 reads TGTGCCAGCAGTGTGACTAGCGGGAATACCGATGAGCAGTTCTTC.

This clone was counted once. The chain carries TRBV25-1 and TRBJ2-1; 12 bases line up with TRBD2. J lost 8 bases, V lost 2 bases, and 4 bases had no gene match. Germline V gene sequence: CDR1 MGHDK, CDR2 SYGVNS. The CDR3 covers 15 residues. The chain's CDR3 is CASSEPGLAGHEQFF. In DNA form, the CDR3 reads TGTGCCAGCAGTGAACCCGGACTAGCGGGACATGAGCAGTTCTTC.

This clone was seen just once. This rearrangement joins TRBV15 to TRBJ1-5; no clear D gene. V shed 0 bases and J shed 6 bases, with 12 bases lying between them. The CDR3 is 15 amino acids. Germline values: CDR1 LNHNV, CDR2 YYDKDF (reference sequence). CDR3 nucleotide sequence: TGTGCCACCAGCAGAGAGTTGCCACTCGCTCAGCCCCAGCATTTT. Protein sequence: CATSRELPLAQPQHF.

In nucleotides, the CDR3 is TGTGCCAGCAGCCTCTTATCGGGAGGGCCGGAAGATACGCAGTATTTT. Its protein product is CASSLLSGGPEDTQYF. This chain connects TRBV7-2 to TRBJ2-3, with 8 bases fitting TRBD2. In germline, CDR1 is SGHTA, CDR2 FQGNSA. V dropped 5 bases and J dropped 5; count of bases not matched to a gene: 12. The CDR3 runs to 16 residues.

The V and J genes are TRBV28 and TRBJ1-2, with D possibly TRBD1 on 6 matching bases. Germline V lookup: CDR1 MDHEN, CDR2 SYDVKM. The CDR3 covers 14 residues. Trimming removed 2 bases from V and 3 bases from J, with 10 bases in between. The CDR3 sequence: CASSLDGQYYGYTF. CDR3 sequence (DNA): TGTGCCAGCAGTTTAGACGGACAGTACTATGGCTACACCTTC.